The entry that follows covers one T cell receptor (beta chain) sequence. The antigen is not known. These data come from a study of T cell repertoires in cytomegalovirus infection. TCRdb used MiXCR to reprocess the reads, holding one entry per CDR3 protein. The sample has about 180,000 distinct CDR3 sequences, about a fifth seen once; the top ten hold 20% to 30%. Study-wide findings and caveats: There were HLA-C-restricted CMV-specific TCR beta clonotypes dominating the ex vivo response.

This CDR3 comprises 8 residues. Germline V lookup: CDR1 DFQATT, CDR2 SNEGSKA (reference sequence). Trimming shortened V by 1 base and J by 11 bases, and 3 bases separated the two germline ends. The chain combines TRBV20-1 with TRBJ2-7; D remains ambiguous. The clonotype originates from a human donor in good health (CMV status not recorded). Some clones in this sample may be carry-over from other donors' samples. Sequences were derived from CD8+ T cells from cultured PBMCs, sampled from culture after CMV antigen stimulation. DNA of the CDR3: TGCAGTGCTAGAGGGAAGTACTTC. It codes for CSARGKYF.